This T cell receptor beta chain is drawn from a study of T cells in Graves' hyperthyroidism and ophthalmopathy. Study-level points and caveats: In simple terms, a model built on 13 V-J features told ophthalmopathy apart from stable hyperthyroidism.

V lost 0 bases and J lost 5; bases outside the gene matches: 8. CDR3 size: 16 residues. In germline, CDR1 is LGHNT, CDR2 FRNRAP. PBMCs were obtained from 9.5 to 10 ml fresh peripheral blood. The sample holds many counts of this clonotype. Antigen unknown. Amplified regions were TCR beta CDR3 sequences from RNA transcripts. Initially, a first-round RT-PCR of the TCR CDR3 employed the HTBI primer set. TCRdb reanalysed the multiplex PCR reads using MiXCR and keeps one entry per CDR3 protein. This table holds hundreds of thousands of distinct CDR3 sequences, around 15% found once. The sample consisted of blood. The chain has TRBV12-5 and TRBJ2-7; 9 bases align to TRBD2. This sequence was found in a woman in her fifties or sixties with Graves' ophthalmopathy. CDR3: CASGLVLAGGQNEQYF. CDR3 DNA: TGTGCTAGTGGTTTGGTACTTGCGGGAGGGCAGAACGAGCAGTACTTC. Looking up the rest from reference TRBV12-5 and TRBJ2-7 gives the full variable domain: DARVTQTPRHKVTEMGQEVTMRCQPILGHNTVFWYRQTMMQGLELLAYFRNRAPLDDSGMPKDRFSAEMPDATLATLKIQPSEPRDSAVYFCASGLVLAGGQNEQYFGPGTRLTVT.